This TCR beta chain was sequenced in a study of blood T cell repertoires in COVID-19 (dated by TCRdb to 2020 to 2022). Background on the whole study: Samples covering the acute and convalescent phases of COVID-19 were provided by collaborators in the United States, Italy and Spain. The material from the prospective study consisted of cDNA or gDNA derived from T cells, B-cell-depleted T cells, or PBMCs. The dataset comprised deeply sampled blood TCRbeta repertoires from subjects exposed to, actively infected with, or recovered from COVID-19. The repertoires were released in a freely available public database meant as a resource for research on the immune response to SARS-CoV-2. The samples were drawn from two sources: the first 160 participants of the ongoing ImmuneRACE study, and over 1,000 subjects contributed by 6 global collaborators. Sample metadata almost always included a de-identified subject ID, COVID-19 status, age in years and sex. Where available, HLA class I and class II types were taken from metadata supplied by the sample provider and were not determined by assay-based typing.

Points the paper makes about the study in general: Clinical and demographic metadata were provided uncurated, with the amount varying by source and participant.

The collaborating institutions used their own protocols to collect whole blood in K2EDTA tubes. For TCRbeta analysis, collaborator samples were shipped as frozen whole blood, as isolated PBMCs, or as DNA extracted from either sample type. This clone was picked up a small number of times. Its antigen target is currently unknown. No per-base quality is available; no much larger clone lies one base away. TCRbeta CDR3 regions were amplified from genomic DNA by means of the immunoSEQ Assay, a bias-controlled multiplex PCR. Per the original workflow: The number of nucleated cells in each sample was estimated by amplification of reference gene primers within the assay. To quantify the absolute abundance of each unique TCRbeta CDR3 rearrangement, sequence reads were collapsed and filtered. For each sample, productive Simpson clonality was calculated as the square root of Simpson's diversity index across productive rearrangements. Imported from immuneACCESS, the table was reduced by TCRdb to in-frame sequences with V and J called. These copies leave out some clones; in studies compared against another copy, an unresolved V gene accounts for under half, and the cause of the remainder is not known. D and trimming were read from the DNA, whereas the V and J calls and clone size are those reported in that table. Recorded for this sample are a few hundred thousand clones; more than 65% of them occurred a single time. The top ten hold less than 4% of the sample.

This sequence originates from a woman of 80 years or more with acute or convalescent COVID-19. Source material: peripheral blood.

The sequence in DNA is TGCGCCAGCAGCCAAGTCAGCGGGGGGGGCCGGGTGTTCTTC. It translates to CASSQVSGGGRVFF. The chain links TRBV4-3 with TRBJ2-1; TRBD2 matches 10 bases in the middle. Unmatched junction bases come to 9, with V trimmed by 1 base and J by 15 bases. Per the germline V gene, LGHNA is the CDR1 and YSLEER is the CDR2. From the cysteine up to the phenylalanine, the CDR3 has a length of 14 residues. The read is trimmed to its CDR3 DNA, 42 bases read in frame from base 1.